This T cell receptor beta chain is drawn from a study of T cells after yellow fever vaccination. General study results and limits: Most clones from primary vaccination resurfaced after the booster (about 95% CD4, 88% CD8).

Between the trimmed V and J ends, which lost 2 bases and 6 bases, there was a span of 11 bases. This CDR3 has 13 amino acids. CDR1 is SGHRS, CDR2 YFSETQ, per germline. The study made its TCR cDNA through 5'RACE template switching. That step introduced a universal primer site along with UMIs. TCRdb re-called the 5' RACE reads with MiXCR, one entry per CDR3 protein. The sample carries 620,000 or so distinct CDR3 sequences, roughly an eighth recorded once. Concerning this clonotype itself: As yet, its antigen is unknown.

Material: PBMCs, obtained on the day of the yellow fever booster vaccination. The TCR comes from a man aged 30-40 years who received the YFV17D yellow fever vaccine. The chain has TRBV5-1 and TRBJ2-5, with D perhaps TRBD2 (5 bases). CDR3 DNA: TGCGCCAGCAGCTTAGTTGGGAGACAGACCCAGTACTTC. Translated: CASSLVGRQTQYF. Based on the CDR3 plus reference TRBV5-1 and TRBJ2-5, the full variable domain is KAGVTQTPRYLIKTRGQQVTLSCSPISGHRSVSWYQQTPGQGLQFLFEYFSETQRNKGNFPGRFSGRQFSNSRSEMNVSTLELGDSALYLCASSLVGRQTQYFGPGTRLLVL.